This T cell receptor beta chain was profiled in a study of T cell repertoires in cytomegalovirus infection. With regard to this clonotype: Its antigen is undetermined.

Overall study findings and caveats: The study found HLA-C-restricted CMV-specific TCR beta clonotypes dominating the ex vivo response.

TCRdb redid the calling of the reads with MiXCR, one entry per CDR3 protein. The sample lists about half a million distinct CDR3 sequences; around a third were seen once. The receptor was derived from a human donor in good health (CMV status not recorded). Some clones in this sample may be carry-over from other donors' samples. The specimen comprised cultured PBMCs, sampled from culture after CMV antigen stimulation.

The CDR3 DNA is TGTGCCAGCAGCGTAACTAGCGGGAGTATCTACGAGCAGTACTTC. This sequence encodes CASSVTSGSIYEQYF. This chain connects TRBV9 to TRBJ2-7; 11 nucleotides match TRBD2. This CDR3 contains 15 residues. The V segment lost 1 base and the J segment 3 bases; nucleotides outside the gene matches: 3. Germline CDR1 is SGDLS and CDR2 is YYNGEE.